These 4 T cell receptor beta chains share one sample of origin, sequenced in a study of cytomegalovirus exposure and HLA in healthy donors. Vbeta (60) and Jbeta (13) primers were used in the PCR. Clones were read by immunoSEQ multiplex PCR, and TCRdb kept only the in-frame ones, dropping some. The sample has 95,000 to 150,000 clones; around 80% are singletons. Specimen: PBMCs. All receptors come from a man younger than 40 in good health and CMV-seronegative.

V and J are TRBV19 and TRBJ2-7; the D is unclear. CDR3 size: 14 residues. Germline V CDR1 and CDR2: LNHDA, SQIVND (reference sequence). The germline V and J ends were trimmed by 2 bases and 0 bases, with 8 bases remaining between them. CDR3 protein: CASSILSGSYEQYF. The DNA for the CDR3 is TGTGCCAGTAGTATATTGTCCGGCTCCTACGAGCAGTACTTC.

This chain uses TRBV5-1 with TRBJ2-7; TRBD1 agrees at 7 bases. The CDR3 length is 16 residues. Unmatched junction bases numbered 13, after V lost 1 base and J lost 6 bases. Germline CDR1 reads SGHRS; CDR2 reads YFSETQ. This CDR3 is CASSLPSTGTLSEQYF. The CDR3 DNA sequence: TGCGCCAGCAGCTTGCCCTCGACAGGGACCCTAAGCGAGCAGTACTTC.

The table lists this clone with a count of one. The rearrangement joins TRBV11-2 to TRBJ2-3; 9 positions match TRBD2. The CDR3 runs 16 residues. In germline, CDR1 is SGHAT, CDR2 FQNNGV. V trimming: 5 bases; J trimming: 1 base; junction bases outside the gene matches: 7. As DNA, the CDR3 is TGTGCCAGCAGCCGGAGGGAGCGGGGGGGCACAGATACGCAGTATTTT. As protein: CASSRRERGGTDTQYF.

This rearrangement joins TRBV25-1 to TRBJ2-7; D is perhaps TRBD2 (6 bases). Germline V gene sequence: CDR1 MGHDK, CDR2 SYGVNS. CDR3 length equals 13 residues. V lost 2 bases and J lost 5, with 10 bases in between. The CDR3 loop is CASSEIGGHEQYF. Written as DNA, the CDR3 is TGTGCCAGCAGTGAAATTGGAGGGCACGAGCAGTACTTC.